These 13 T cell receptor beta chains were sequenced from one sample in a study of cytomegalovirus exposure and HLA in healthy donors (TCRdb year 2017). To prepare the library, the immunoSEQ multiplex PCR assay was applied. For the multiplex PCR, a mixture combining 60 forward primers for TCR Vbeta segments and 13 reverse primers for TCR Jbeta segments was used. This immuneACCESS table, as held by TCRdb, lists in-frame sequences with V and J called but not all clones. Of the missing ones, under half trace to an unresolved V gene in checked studies; the others have no known cause. The sample table shows 200,000 to 250,000 clones, and around 80% are seen once. The ten largest make up 2.7% of the sample. Sequenced: PBMCs. Every receptor here comes from an older woman in good health and CMV-seropositive.

J is TRBJ1-1 and V is TRBV7-3; D is possibly TRBD1 (5 bases). In germline, CDR1 is SGHTA, CDR2 FQGTGA. The CDR3 has 13 amino acids. V gave up 3 bases and J gave up 7 bases, with 12 bases separating them. The CDR3 DNA is TGTGCCAGCAGCTTTAGCCCGGGGGGTGAAGCTTTCTTT. Translation gives CASSFSPGGEAFF.

The chain recombines TRBV7-2 with TRBJ1-1; 9 nucleotides match TRBD1. The J segment lost 3 bases and the V segment lost 6 bases, leaving 2 bases of the junction unmatched. Germline V lookup: CDR1 SGHTA, CDR2 FQGNSA. The CDR3 consists of 13 residues. The CDR3 protein is CASRGQGDTEAFF. The CDR3 bases are TGTGCCAGCAGGGGACAGGGTGACACTGAAGCTTTCTTT. The full variable domain, completed using reference TRBV7-2 and TRBJ1-1, is GAGVSQSPSNKVTEKGKDVELRCDPISGHTALYWYRQSLGQGLEFLIYFQGNSAPDKSGLPSDRFSAERTGGSVSTLTIQRTQQEDSAVYLCASRGQGDTEAFFGQGTRLTVV.

The gene calls are TRBV18 and TRBJ1-2, with D uncertain. Germline assignment: CDR1 KGHSH and CDR2 LQKENI. The CDR3 has 14 amino acids. V dropped 2 bases and J dropped 10 bases, with 17 bases sitting between them. CDR3 in amino acids: CASSPSKSGFVYTF. In nucleotides, the CDR3 is TGTGCCAGCTCACCATCAAAGTCGGGGTTTGTCTACACCTTC.

This chain links TRBV30 with TRBJ2-7; 10 nucleotides align to TRBD1. The CDR3 runs to 15 residues. The germline gives CDR1 GTSNPN, CDR2 SVGIG (reference sequence). V trimming: 1 base; J trimming: 5 bases; junction bases outside the gene matches: 8. The CDR3 is CAWSANRDRGNEQYF. For the CDR3, the DNA is TGTGCCTGGAGTGCGAACCGGGACAGGGGCAACGAGCAGTACTTC.

The gene calls are TRBV7-6 and TRBJ2-3; the match to TRBD2 covers 8 bases. The junction had 12 bases not matched to a gene; V was cut back by 5 bases and J by 2 bases. This CDR3 region has 17 residues. Germline V gene sequence: CDR1 SGHVS, CDR2 FNYEAQ. The CDR3, as DNA: TGTGCCAGCAGCGCCCGGGATAGCGGGAAAACCACAGATACGCAGTATTTT. Translating it yields CASSARDSGKTTDTQYF.

The V and J genes are TRBV29-1 and TRBJ1-2; 8 bases match TRBD1. Looked up from germline, CDR1 is SQVTM and CDR2 is ANQGSEA. Losses at the gene ends were 5 bases for V and 6 bases for J; bases not matched to a gene: 2. The CDR3 is 11 amino acids. The CDR3 coding sequence is TGCAGCGTTTACAGGGGGGATGGCTACACCTTC. This gives the protein CSVYRGDGYTF.

The chain couples TRBV9 to TRBJ1-2; no clear D gene. Trimming removed 4 bases at V and 0 bases at J, with 10 bases between. The CDR3 has 14 residues. Germline values: CDR1 SGDLS, CDR2 YYNGEE. The CDR3 DNA reads TGTGCCAGCAGCAAAGACATGACTAACTATGGCTACACCTTC. The encoded protein is CASSKDMTNYGYTF.

J is TRBJ1-1 and V is TRBV7-3, with TRBD1 as a possible D gene (6 bases). Looked up from germline, CDR1 is SGHTA and CDR2 is FQGTGA. Deletions cut 5 bases from V and 7 bases from J, with 11 bases between. This CDR3 has 12 residues. The CDR3 loop is CASSPGQFEAFF. The DNA for the CDR3 is TGTGCCAGCAGCCCCGGACAGTTTGAAGCTTTCTTT.

A few counts support this clone. This chain joins TRBV2 and TRBJ1-4, with D possibly TRBD1 on 5 matching bases. CDR3 size: 14 residues. Per germline, CDR1 SNHLY and CDR2 FYNNEI. V shed 6 bases and J shed 4 bases, with 12 bases lying between them. CDR3 region: CASSATANNEKLFF. Here the CDR3 DNA reads TGTGCCAGCAGCGCGACAGCTAATAATGAAAAACTGTTTTTT. The variable domain in full, with the rest retrieved from reference TRBV2 and TRBJ1-4, is EPEVTQTPSHQVTQMGQEVILRCVPISNHLYFYWYRQILGQKVEFLVSFYNNEISEKSEIFDDQFSVERPDGSNFTLKIRSTKLEDSAMYFCASSATANNEKLFFGSGTQLSVL.

This chain links TRBV11-2 with TRBJ1-2; D might be TRBD1 (6 bases). Trimming removed 4 bases from V and 3 bases from J, with 12 bases in between. CDR1 and CDR2 (germline): SGHAT, FQNNGV. The CDR3 spans 14 residues. In nucleotides, the CDR3 is TGTGCCAGCAGCTCCGGACAGCGACACTATGGCTACACCTTC. Translating it yields CASSSGQRHYGYTF. The full variable domain, in which reference TRBV11-2 and TRBJ1-2 provide the parts outside the CDR3, is EAGVAQSPRYKIIEKRQSVAFWCNPISGHATLYWYQQILGQGPKLLIQFQNNGVVDDSQLPKDRFSAERLKGVDSTLKIQPAKLEDSAVYLCASSSGQRHYGYTFGSGTRLTVV.

The chain has TRBV2 and TRBJ2-1, with TRBD2 matching 11 bases. CDR1 is SNHLY and CDR2 is FYNNEI in the germline V gene. V shed 6 bases, J shed 4 bases, and the junction held 11 bases outside the gene matches. CDR3 length: 17 amino acids. CDR3 nucleotide sequence: TGTGCCAGCAGCGAGACCCCGCGACTAGCGGGGTACAATGAGCAGTTCTTC. Translation: CASSETPRLAGYNEQFF.

This chain uses TRBV19 with TRBJ2-1; TRBD2 agrees at 10 bases. The CDR3 sequence is 15 residues long. Germline loops: CDR1 LNHDA, CDR2 SQIVND (reference sequence). Trimming cost V 7 bases and J 8 bases; bases outside gene matches: 11. CDR3 loop: CASTTGASGSHEQFF. In DNA, the CDR3 is TGTGCCAGTACCACAGGCGCTAGCGGGAGCCATGAGCAGTTCTTC.

This clone has a handful of counts. The rearrangement uses TRBV18 and TRBJ1-1, with D unresolved. Trimming shortened V by 3 bases and J by 7 bases, and 18 bases separated the two germline ends. The CDR3 sequence is 15 residues long. Germline V gene data show CDR1 as KGHSH and CDR2 as LQKENI. The CDR3 nucleotides are TGTGCCAGCTCACCTGTAATCACTGCGACACGTGAAGCTTTCTTT. Residues: CASSPVITATREAFF.